Below are 9 T cell receptor beta chains sequenced from a single sample in a study of blood T cell repertoires in COVID-19. The table came from immunoSEQ multiplex PCR; TCRdb's copy has only in-frame clones and leaves some out. The sample lists under 300,000 clones; 81% were seen once. The sample comprised peripheral blood. The source is a woman aged 55-69 years with active or convalescent COVID-19.

This sequence joins TRBV5-1 and TRBJ1-2; tentatively, D is TRBD1 (5 bases). The CDR3 totals 16 residues. V lost 0 bases and J 3 bases, leaving 15 bases between the germline ends. Germline CDR1 is SGHRS and CDR2 is YFSETQ. CDR3 in DNA: TGCGCCAGCAGCTTGGTAGGGGTCGCCGCGGACTATGGCTACACCTTC. Its protein product is CASSLVGVAADYGYTF.

The rearrangement uses TRBV30 and TRBJ2-2; the match to TRBD1 covers 8 bases. Germline V gives CDR1 GTSNPN, CDR2 SVGIG (reference sequence). The CDR3 is 16 amino acids. The V segment lost 4 bases and the J segment 1 base; nucleotides outside the gene matches: 8. The CDR3: CAWTARGLRNTGELFF. The CDR3 region has the DNA TGTGCCTGGACCGCCAGGGGGCTACGGAACACCGGGGAGCTGTTTTTT. Complete variable domain (other parts from reference TRBV30 and TRBJ2-2): SQTIHQWPATLVQPVGSPLSLECTVEGTSNPNLYWYRQAAGRGLQLLFYSVGIGQISSEVPQNLSASRPQDRQFILSSKKLLLSDSGFYLCAWTARGLRNTGELFFGEGSRLTVL.

This clone appeared a few times. The chain combines TRBV5-5 with TRBJ1-2, with D possibly being TRBD1 (5 bases). Trimming shortened V by 4 bases and J by 5 bases, and 15 bases separated the two germline ends. CDR1 is SGHKS, CDR2 YYEKEE, per germline (reference sequence). The CDR3 consists of 14 residues. In DNA, the CDR3 is TGTGCCAGCAGCCTTGACGGGGGACCGTATGGCTACACCTTC. As protein: CASSLDGGPYGYTF.

This chain links TRBV4-2 with TRBJ2-3, with 9 bases fitting TRBD2. Trimming at V came to 8 bases and at J to 8 bases, leaving 14 bases not matched to a gene. Germline CDR1 reads LGHNA; CDR2 reads YNFKEQ. This CDR3 spans 15 amino acids. As DNA, the CDR3 is TGTGCCAGCGGCCCTTCTAGCGGGGCGGCGGGTACGCAGTATTTT. Translating it yields CASGPSSGAAGTQYF.

The CDR3 region is CAISGYPSQGRGYTF. CDR3 DNA sequence: TGTGCCATCAGTGGTTACCCCTCACAGGGAAGAGGCTACACCTTC. The chain combines TRBV10-3 with TRBJ1-2, with D perhaps TRBD1 (6 bases). Germline loops: CDR1 ENHRY, CDR2 SYGVKD. The CDR3 extends over 15 amino acids. Trimming removed 4 bases from V and 8 bases from J, with 20 bases in between.

This chain connects TRBV2 to TRBJ2-1; D is perhaps TRBD2 (5 bases). Germline assignment: CDR1 SNHLY and CDR2 FYNNEI. The CDR3 consists of 13 residues. V was shortened by 4 bases and J by 6 bases, with 10 bases between the two germline ends. The CDR3 sequence: CASSGLLVNEQFF. DNA of the CDR3: TGTGCCAGCAGTGGATTACTAGTCAATGAGCAGTTCTTC.

This chain links TRBV18 with TRBJ1-1; 7 positions match TRBD1. Losses at the gene ends were 2 bases for V and 1 base for J; bases not matched to a gene: 7. CDR1 is KGHSH, CDR2 LQKENI, per germline. The CDR3 has 16 amino acids. CDR3 region: CASSPATDRTNTEAFF. For the CDR3, the DNA is TGTGCCAGCTCACCAGCAACGGACAGGACGAACACTGAAGCTTTCTTT.

CDR3 nucleotides: TGTGCCAGCAGCTTAAGTGGCGGGGTGAACACAGATACGCAGTATTTT. It yields the protein CASSLSGGVNTDTQYF. The chain has TRBV7-2 and TRBJ2-3; TRBD2 is a possible D gene (6 bases). Trimming removed 2 bases at V and 2 bases at J, with 14 bases between. Germline loops: CDR1 SGHTA, CDR2 FQGNSA. This CDR3 is built from 16 residues.

V usage is TRBV18 and J usage is TRBJ1-1, with 9 bases lining up with TRBD1. The CDR3 has 15 residues. In germline, CDR1 is KGHSH, CDR2 LQKENI. J was trimmed by 0 bases and V by 3 bases; bases with no gene match: 2. The DNA for the CDR3 is TGTGCCAGCTCACCCCGGGACAGGGTGAACACTGAAGCTTTCTTT. This sequence encodes CASSPRDRVNTEAFF.